This T cell receptor (beta chain) comes out of a study of shared clonotypes between healthy human individuals. Profiled with immunoSEQ multiplex PCR; TCRdb holds only in-frame clones, not every one. The repertoire includes 2 million to 2.5 million clones, approximately 96% of them detected once, and 0.13% sits in the top ten. The CDR3 is 13 amino acids. Trimming removed 3 bases from V and 2 bases from J, with 6 bases in between. From germline, CDR1 is LNHDA and CDR2 SQIVND (reference sequence). The chain carries TRBV19 and TRBJ2-3, with D uncertain. Sequencing was performed on naive CD4+ T cells sorted from blood. Subset reported: CD45RA+ positively selected. This sequence originates from a man aged 18 to 30 in good health. The CDR3 nucleotides are TGTGCCAGTAGTATTCTCCCCACAGATACGCAGTATTTT. Translation gives CASSILPTDTQYF.